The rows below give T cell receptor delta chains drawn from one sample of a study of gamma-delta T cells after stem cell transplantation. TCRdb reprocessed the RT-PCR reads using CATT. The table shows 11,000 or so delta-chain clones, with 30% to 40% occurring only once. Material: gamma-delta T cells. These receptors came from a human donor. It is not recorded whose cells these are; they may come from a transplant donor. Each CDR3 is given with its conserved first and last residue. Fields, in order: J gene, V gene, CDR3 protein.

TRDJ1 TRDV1 CALGYPGYWGIHTDKLIF
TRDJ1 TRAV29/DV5 CAASAHSTVDYVWGSTDKLIF
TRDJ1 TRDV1 CALLPRDTADKPIF
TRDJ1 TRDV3 CAFEGPSLGDKGTTTDKLIF
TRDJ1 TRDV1 CALGEKGLLDTRTDKLIF
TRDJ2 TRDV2 CACDTGGSTAQLFF
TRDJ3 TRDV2 CACDTVGGSRDTRQMFF
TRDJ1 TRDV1 CALGERPGVGISGLVSYRRNRDKLIF
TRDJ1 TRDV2 CACDLGERDTDKLIF
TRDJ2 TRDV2 CACPSLPPNLTAQLFF
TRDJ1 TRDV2 CACDLGKLGETPYTDKLIF
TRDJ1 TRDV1 CALGELGESNGLRSYWERDYTDKLIF
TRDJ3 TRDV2 CACDTVGDDSWDTRQMFF
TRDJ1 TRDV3 CAFDFPAGGYGADKLIF
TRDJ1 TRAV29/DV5 CAASVRGPPLYWGLLWSDKLIF
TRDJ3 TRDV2 CACDSTGGPPSWDTRQMFF
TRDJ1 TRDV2 CACDTRGGGYSTDKLIF
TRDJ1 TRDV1 CARVDVGGSVDKLIF
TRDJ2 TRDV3 CAYWGSTAHLFF
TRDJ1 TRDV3 CAFGGLRGARMGYTDKLIF
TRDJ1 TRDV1 CALGDMRRRRPDFYTDKLTF
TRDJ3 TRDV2 CACDTIRYWGIQRDTRQMFF